The present T cell receptor (beta chain) was sequenced within a study of shared clonotypes between healthy human individuals. Study results and limitations: Sequencing depth was predicted to influence how clonotypes are shared among donors. As a rule, naive subsets had a larger estimated richness than memory subsets.

About this clone: Its cognate antigen is unknown.

As defined, naive CD8 cells were CD45RO-negative and positively selected for CCR7, with terminally differentiated effector memory CD45RA+ cells excluded. Nashville, Tennessee was home to all donors, each a Caucasian adult. TCRdb's copy holds only in-frame clones and misses some; the assay was immunoSEQ multiplex PCR. The data show a few million clones, 93% seen once. Sequencing used naive CD8+ T cells from PBMCs. The TCR sequence derives from a man aged 18 to 30 in good health. Some clones in this sample may be carry-over from other donors' samples.

The CDR3 nucleotides read TGTGCCAGCAGCTTGAGGGAAGGGGGAGAAAAACTGTTTTTT. Protein sequence: CASSLREGGEKLFF. This rearrangement joins TRBV7-9 to TRBJ1-4, with D maybe TRBD1 (6 bases). There are 14 residues in the CDR3. CDR1 SEHNR and CDR2 FQNEAQ come from the germline V gene (reference sequence). With 3 bases removed from V and 8 bases from J, the gap between germline ends came to 13 bases.